What follows describes a single T cell receptor (beta chain). Germline CDR1 and CDR2: MNHEY and SVGAGI. This CDR3 has 14 amino acids. The ends were cut back, 4 bases at V and 0 bases at J, with 6 bases in the middle. Data came from immunoSEQ multiplex PCR; TCRdb stores just in-frame clones and leaves some out. The profile shows 90,000 to 100,000 clones, approximately 81% of them singletons. The sample comes from a study of control samples from healthy donors and cancer patients. This clonotype originated in a woman aged 25 to 39 in good health. Sequenced material: blood. The chain joins TRBV6-5 to TRBJ1-4; D unresolved. The chain's CDR3 is CASSWTPTNEKLFF. The CDR3 DNA is TGTGCCAGCAGTTGGACTCCAACTAATGAAAAACTGTTTTTT.